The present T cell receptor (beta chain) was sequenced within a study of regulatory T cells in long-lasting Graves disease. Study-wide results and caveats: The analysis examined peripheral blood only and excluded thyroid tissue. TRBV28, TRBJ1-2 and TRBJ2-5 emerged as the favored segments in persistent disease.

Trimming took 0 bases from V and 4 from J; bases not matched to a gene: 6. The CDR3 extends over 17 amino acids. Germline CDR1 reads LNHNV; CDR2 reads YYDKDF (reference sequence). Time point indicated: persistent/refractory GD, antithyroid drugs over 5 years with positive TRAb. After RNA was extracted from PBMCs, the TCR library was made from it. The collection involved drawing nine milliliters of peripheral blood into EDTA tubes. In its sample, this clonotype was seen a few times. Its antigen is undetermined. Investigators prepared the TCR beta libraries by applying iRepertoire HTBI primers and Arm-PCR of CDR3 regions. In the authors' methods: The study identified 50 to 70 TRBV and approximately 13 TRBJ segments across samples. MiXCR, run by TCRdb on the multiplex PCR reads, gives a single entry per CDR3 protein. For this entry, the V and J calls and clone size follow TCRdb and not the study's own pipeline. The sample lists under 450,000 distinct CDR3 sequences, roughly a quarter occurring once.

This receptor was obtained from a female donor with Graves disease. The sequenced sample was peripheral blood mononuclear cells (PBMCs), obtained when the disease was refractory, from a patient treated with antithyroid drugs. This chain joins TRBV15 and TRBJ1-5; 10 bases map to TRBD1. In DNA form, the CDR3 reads TGTGCCACCAGCAGAGATCGATGGGGACAGGGGAATCAGCCCCAGCATTTT. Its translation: CATSRDRWGQGNQPQHF.